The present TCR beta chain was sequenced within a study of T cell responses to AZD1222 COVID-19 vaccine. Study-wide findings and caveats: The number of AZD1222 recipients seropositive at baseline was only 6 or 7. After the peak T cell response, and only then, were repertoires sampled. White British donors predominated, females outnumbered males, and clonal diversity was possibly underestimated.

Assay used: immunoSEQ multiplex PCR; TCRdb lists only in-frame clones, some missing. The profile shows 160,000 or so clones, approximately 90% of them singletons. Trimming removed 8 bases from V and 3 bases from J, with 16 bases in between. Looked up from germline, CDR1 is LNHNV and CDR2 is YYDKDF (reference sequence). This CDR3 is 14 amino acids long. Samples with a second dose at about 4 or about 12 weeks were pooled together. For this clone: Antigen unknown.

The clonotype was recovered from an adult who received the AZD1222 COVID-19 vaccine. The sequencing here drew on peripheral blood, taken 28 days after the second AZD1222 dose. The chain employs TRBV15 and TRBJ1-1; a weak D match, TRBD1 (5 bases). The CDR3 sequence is CATLAGRFDTEAFF. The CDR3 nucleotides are TGTGCCACCCTAGCAGGGCGGTTCGACACTGAAGCTTTCTTT.